What follows describes a single T cell receptor (beta chain). In the study's own analysis: Amplifying reference gene primers gave estimates of nucleated cell counts. Method: immunoSEQ multiplex PCR; TCRdb's copy keeps in-frame clones and lacks some. V, J and clone size derive from that table, while D and trimming were established from the DNA sequence. The repertoire holds more than 350,000 clones, with about 83% as singletons. This entry is derived from a study of blood T cell repertoires in COVID-19. Study-level background: T cells, B-cell-depleted T cells, or PBMCs supplied cDNA or gDNA.

There are 15 residues in the CDR3. Germline CDR1 SGDLS, CDR2 YYNGEE. The V end lost 2 bases, the J end lost 2 bases, and 8 bases lay between the germline ends. The sequencing sample was made of PBMCs or T cells enriched from blood (not recorded which). The chain uses TRBV9 and TRBJ1-6; D perhaps matches TRBD1 (6 bases). This sequence was found in a woman between 45 and 60 years old who had recovered from COVID-19. The CDR3 nucleotides are TGTGCCAGCAGCGTCAGGGGCACCTATAATTCACCCCTCCACTTT. This gives the protein CASSVRGTYNSPLHF.